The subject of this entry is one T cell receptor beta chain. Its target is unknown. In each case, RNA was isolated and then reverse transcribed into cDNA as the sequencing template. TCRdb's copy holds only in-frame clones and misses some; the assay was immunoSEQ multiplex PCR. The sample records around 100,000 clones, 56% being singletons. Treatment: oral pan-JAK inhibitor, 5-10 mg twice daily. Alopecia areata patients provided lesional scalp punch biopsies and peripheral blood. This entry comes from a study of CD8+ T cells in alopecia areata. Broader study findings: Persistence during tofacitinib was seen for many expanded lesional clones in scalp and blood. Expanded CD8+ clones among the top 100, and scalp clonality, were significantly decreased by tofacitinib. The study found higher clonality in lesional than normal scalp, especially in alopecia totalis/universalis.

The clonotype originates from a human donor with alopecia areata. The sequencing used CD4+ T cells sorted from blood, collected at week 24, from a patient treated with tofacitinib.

CDR3 residues: CASSPTDRADGYTF. CDR3 sequence (DNA): TGTGCCAGCAGCCCTACTGACAGGGCCGATGGCTACACCTTC. The chain recombines TRBV7-9 with TRBJ1-2; 7 bases align to TRBD1. The germline V gene encodes CDR1 SEHNR and CDR2 FQNEAQ (reference sequence). The J segment lost 6 bases and the V segment lost 5 bases, leaving 9 bases of the junction unmatched. CDR3 length: 14 residues.